This TCR beta chain appears in the sequencing data of a study of blood T cell repertoires in COVID-19 (dated by TCRdb to the early 2020s). Background on the whole study: Samples covering the acute and convalescent phases of COVID-19 were provided by collaborators in the United States, Italy and Spain. Where available, HLA class I and class II types were obtained from metadata supplied by the sample provider rather than from assay-based typing. Subjects who had been exposed to COVID-19, were actively infected with it, or had recovered from it provided the deeply sampled blood TCRbeta repertoires that made up the dataset. The repertoires were released in a freely available public database meant as a resource for research on the immune response to SARS-CoV-2. The prospective study material was composed of cDNA or gDNA derived from T cells, B-cell-depleted T cells, or PBMCs. Nearly every sample came with metadata listing a de-identified subject ID, COVID-19 status, age in years and sex. Samples came from the ongoing ImmuneRACE study (first 160 participants) plus 1,254 subjects from 6 global collaborators.

On the study overall, not on this receptor specifically: How much clinical and demographic metadata was included differed by source and by participant, and the metadata was provided uncurated.

The immunoSEQ Assay, a bias-controlled multiplex PCR, was used to amplify TCRbeta CDR3 regions from genomic DNA. Per the source publication's procedure: Within the assay, amplification of reference gene primers was used to estimate how many nucleated cells each sample contained. To quantify the absolute abundance of each unique TCRbeta CDR3 rearrangement, sequence reads were collapsed and filtered. Productive Simpson clonality was computed per sample as the square root of Simpson's diversity index over productive rearrangements. TCRdb took this table from immuneACCESS and kept in-frame rearrangements with V and J called. Such tables lack part of the clones; where checked against another copy, unresolved V genes explain under half of the gap, and the rest is unexplained. For V, J and clone size, that table is used; D and trimming come from the DNA. This sample lists 360,000 or so clones; about 90% were detected once. The ten largest clones capture 0.95% to 1.1% of the sample.

The germline V end is reduced by 0 bases and the J end by 4 bases; junction bases left unmatched: 10. In the germline V gene (reference sequence), CDR1 corresponds to LGHDT and CDR2 to YNNKEL. Counted from cysteine to phenylalanine, this CDR3 has 18 amino acids. The sequence is cut down to CDR3 DNA, 54 bases in frame from base 1. Participants in the prospective study were aged roughly 18 to 90 years, lived in some 24 United States geographic areas, and enrolled through a virtual design. Cohort assignment in the prospective study relied on participant-reported clinical history from a screening survey and a study questionnaire. Exposed participants were defined as having been in contact with someone with a PCR-confirmed or clinician-diagnosed COVID-19 case within 2 weeks of study entry. Mobile phlebotomists in the prospective study collected whole blood, serum and a nasopharyngeal or oropharyngeal swab from every participant. Additional blood draws and questionnaires over a 2-month period could optionally be provided by prospective study participants. Blood samples from the prospective study were shipped frozen or at room temperature prior to DNA extraction.

About this clone: Which antigen it targets is not known. The record has no base qualities; no much larger clone is one base away.

Recombination connected TRBV3-1 (or the pseudogene TRBV3-2) to TRBJ2-7; TRBD2 fits 12 bases in the junction. This TCR was recovered from a woman aged 25 to 39 who had been exposed to COVID-19. The specimen sequenced was PBMCs or T cells enriched from blood (not recorded which). The nucleotide sequence reads TGTGCCAGCAGCCAAGACGGACTAGGGACTAGCGGGTGGTACGAGCAGTACTTC. The encoded protein is CASSQDGLGTSGWYEQYF.